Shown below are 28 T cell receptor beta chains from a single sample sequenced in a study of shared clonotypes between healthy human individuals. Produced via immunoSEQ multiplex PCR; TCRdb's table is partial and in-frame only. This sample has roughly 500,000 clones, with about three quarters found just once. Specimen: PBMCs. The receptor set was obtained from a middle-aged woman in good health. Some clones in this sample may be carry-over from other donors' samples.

CDR3: CASSKGAGPYSNQPQHF. The DNA for the CDR3 is TGTGCCAGCAGCAAAGGGGCAGGACCCTATAGCAATCAGCCCCAGCATTTT. V is TRBV21-1 and J is TRBJ1-5. TRBV21-1 represents a pseudogene. There are 17 residues in the CDR3.

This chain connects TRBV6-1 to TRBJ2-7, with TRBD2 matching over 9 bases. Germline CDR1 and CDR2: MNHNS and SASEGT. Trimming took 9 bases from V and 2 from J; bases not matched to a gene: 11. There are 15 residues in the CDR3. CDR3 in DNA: TGTGCCAGTCAATCGAGGCGGGAGGGAACCTACGAGCAGTACTTC. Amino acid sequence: CASQSRREGTYEQYF.

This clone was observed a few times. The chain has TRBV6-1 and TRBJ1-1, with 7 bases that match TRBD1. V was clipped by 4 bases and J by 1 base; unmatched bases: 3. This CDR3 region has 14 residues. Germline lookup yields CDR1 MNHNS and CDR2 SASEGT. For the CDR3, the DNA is TGTGCCAGCAGTGGGGACAGTCGGAACACTGAAGCTTTCTTT. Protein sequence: CASSGDSRNTEAFF.

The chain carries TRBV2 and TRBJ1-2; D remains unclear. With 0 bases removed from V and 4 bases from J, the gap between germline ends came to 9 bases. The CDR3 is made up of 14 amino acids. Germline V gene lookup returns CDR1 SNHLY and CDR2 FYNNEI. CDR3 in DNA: TGTGCCAGCAGTGAAGCCCTCTCGGCCTATGGCTACACCTTC. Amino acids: CASSEALSAYGYTF.

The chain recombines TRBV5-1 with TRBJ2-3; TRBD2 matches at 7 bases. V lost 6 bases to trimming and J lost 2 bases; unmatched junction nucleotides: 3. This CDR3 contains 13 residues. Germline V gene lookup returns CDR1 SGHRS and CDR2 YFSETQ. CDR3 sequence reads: CASKAGDTDTQYF. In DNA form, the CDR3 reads TGCGCCAGCAAGGCGGGAGACACAGATACGCAGTATTTT.

The chain's CDR3 is CASSPVTRQETQYF. For the CDR3, the DNA is TGTGCCAGCAGCCCAGTAACTAGACAAGAGACCCAGTACTTC. This rearrangement joins TRBV11-2 to TRBJ2-5; TRBD2 might be the D (5 bases). The CDR3 runs to 14 residues. The germline V gene encodes CDR1 SGHAT and CDR2 FQNNGV. V lost 5 bases and J lost 2, with 12 bases in between.

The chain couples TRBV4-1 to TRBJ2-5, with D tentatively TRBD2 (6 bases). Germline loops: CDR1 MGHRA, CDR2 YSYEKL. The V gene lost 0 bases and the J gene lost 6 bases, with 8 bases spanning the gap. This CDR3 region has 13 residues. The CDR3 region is CASSQEEGQTQYF. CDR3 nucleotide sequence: TGCGCCAGCAGCCAAGAGGAGGGGCAGACCCAGTACTTC.

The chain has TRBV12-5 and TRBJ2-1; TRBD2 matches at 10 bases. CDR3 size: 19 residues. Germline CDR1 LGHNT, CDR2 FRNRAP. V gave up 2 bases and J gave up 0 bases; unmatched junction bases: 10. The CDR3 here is CASGLIPGLAASSYNEQFF. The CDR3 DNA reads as TGTGCTAGTGGTTTGATTCCCGGACTAGCGGCAAGCTCCTACAATGAGCAGTTCTTC.

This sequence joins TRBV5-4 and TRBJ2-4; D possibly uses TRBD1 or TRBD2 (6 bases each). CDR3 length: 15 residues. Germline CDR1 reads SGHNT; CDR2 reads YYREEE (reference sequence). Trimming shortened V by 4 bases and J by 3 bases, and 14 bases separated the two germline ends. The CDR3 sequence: CASSLGGGDKNIQYF. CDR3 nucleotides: TGTGCCAGCAGCCTTGGGGGCGGGGACAAAAACATTCAGTACTTC.

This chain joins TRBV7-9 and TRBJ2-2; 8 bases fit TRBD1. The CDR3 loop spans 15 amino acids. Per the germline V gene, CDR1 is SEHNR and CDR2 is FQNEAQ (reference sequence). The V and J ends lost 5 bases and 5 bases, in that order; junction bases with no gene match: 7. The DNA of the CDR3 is TGTGCCAGCAGCCCCCGGACAGGGTATACCGGGGAGCTGTTTTTT. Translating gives CASSPRTGYTGELFF.

The CDR3: CASSARGGPSSYEQYF. The CDR3 DNA sequence: TGTGCCAGCAGCGCCCGGGGCGGGCCCAGCTCCTACGAGCAGTACTTC. The chain joins TRBV7-8 to TRBJ2-7; the D call may be TRBD1 or TRBD2 (5 bases each). The CDR3 loop spans 16 amino acids. V gave up 5 bases and J gave up 0 bases, with 17 bases separating them. Germline V gene lookup returns CDR1 SGHVS and CDR2 FQNEAQ.

CDR3 sequence reads: CASSQGLAGMGDTQYF. In DNA, the CDR3 is TGTGCCAGCAGCCAAGGACTAGCGGGAATGGGAGATACGCAGTATTTT. V and J are TRBV5-4 and TRBJ2-3; TRBD2 matches 12 bases. CDR3 length: 16 residues. The J segment lost 5 bases and the V segment lost 4 bases, leaving 8 bases of the junction unmatched. CDR1 and CDR2 from the germline V gene are SGHNT and YYREEE (reference sequence).

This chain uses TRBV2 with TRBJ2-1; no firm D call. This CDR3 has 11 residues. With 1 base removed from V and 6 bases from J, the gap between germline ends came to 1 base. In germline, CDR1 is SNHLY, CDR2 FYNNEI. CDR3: CASSEVNEQFF. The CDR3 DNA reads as TGTGCCAGCAGTGAAGTCAATGAGCAGTTCTTC.

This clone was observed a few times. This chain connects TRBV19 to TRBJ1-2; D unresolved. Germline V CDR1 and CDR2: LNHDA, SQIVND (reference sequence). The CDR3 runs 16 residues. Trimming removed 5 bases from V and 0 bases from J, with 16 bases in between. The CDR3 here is CASSPHGGDSNYGYTF. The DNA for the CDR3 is TGTGCCAGTAGTCCGCACGGCGGGGATTCTAACTATGGCTACACCTTC.

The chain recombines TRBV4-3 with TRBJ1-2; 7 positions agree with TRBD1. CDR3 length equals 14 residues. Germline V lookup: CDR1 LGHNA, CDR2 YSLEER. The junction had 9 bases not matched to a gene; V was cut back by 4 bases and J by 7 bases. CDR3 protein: CASSLLTGDGGYTF. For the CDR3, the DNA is TGCGCCAGCAGCCTCCTTACAGGGGACGGTGGCTACACCTTC.

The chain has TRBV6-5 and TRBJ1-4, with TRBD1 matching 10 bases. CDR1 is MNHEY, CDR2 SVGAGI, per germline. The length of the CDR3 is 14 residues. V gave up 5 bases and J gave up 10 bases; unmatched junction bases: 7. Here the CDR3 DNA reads TGTGCCAGCAGTGACAGGGGGCTTATGGGAAAACTGTTTTTT. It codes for CASSDRGLMGKLFF.

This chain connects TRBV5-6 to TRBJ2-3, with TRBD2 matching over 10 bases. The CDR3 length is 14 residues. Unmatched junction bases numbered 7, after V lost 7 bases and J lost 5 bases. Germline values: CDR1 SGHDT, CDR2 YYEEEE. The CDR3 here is CASGAGGPGDTQYF. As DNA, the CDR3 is TGTGCCAGCGGAGCGGGAGGGCCCGGAGATACGCAGTATTTT.

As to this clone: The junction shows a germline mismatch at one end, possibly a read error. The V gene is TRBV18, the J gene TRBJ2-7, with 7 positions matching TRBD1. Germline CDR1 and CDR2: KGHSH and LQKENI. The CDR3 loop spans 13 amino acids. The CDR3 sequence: CASSQGASCEQYF. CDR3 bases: TGTGCCAGCTCACAGGGGGCTTCCTGCGAGCAGTACTTC.

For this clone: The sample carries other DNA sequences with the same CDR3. The CDR3 coding sequence is TGTGCCAGCAGTCCAAGGACGGACTCCTACGAGCAGTACTTC. This translates into CASSPRTDSYEQYF. This sequence joins TRBV27 and TRBJ2-7; D not resolved. Deletions cut 5 bases from V and 0 bases from J, with 11 bases between. CDR1 is MNHEY and CDR2 is SMNVEV in the germline V gene (reference sequence). The length of the CDR3 is 14 residues.

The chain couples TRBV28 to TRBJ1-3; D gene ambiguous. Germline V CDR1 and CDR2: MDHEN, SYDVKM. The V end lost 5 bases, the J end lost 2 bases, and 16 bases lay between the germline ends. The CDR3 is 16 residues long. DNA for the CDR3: TGTGCCAGCAGTCCCAGAAGTAGGACCACTGGAAACACCATATATTTT. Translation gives CASSPRSRTTGNTIYF.

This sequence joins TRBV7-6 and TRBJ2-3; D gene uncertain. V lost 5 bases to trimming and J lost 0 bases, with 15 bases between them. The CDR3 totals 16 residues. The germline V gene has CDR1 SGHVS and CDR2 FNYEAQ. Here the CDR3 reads CASSRVYLTSTDTQYF. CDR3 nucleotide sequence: TGTGCCAGCAGCCGAGTCTACCTCACTAGCACAGATACGCAGTATTTT.

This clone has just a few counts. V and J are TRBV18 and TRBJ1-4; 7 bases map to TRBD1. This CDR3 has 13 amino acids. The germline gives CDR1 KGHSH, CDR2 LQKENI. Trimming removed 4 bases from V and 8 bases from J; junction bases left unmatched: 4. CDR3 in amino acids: CASSLDRDEKLFF. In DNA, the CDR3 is TGTGCCAGCTCACTCGACAGGGACGAAAAACTGTTTTTT.

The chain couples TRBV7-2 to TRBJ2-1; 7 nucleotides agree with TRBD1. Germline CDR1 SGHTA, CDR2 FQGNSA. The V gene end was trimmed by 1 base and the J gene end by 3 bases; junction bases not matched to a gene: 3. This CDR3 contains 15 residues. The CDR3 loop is CASSLGGTVYNEQFF. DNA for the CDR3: TGTGCCAGCAGCTTAGGAGGGACAGTCTACAATGAGCAGTTCTTC.

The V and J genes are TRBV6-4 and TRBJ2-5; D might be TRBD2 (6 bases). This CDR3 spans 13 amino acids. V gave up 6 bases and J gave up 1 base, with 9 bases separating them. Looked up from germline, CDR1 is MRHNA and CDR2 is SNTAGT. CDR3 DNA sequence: TGTGCCAGCAGCCGGGACTTCCAAGAGACCCAGTACTTC. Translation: CASSRDFQETQYF.

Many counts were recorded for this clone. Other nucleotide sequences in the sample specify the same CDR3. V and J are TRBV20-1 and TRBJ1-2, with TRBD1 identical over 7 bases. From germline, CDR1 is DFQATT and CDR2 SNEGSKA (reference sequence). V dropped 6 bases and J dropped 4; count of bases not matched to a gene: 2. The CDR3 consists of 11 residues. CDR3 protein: CSAWDSYGYTF. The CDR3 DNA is TGCAGTGCCTGGGACAGCTATGGCTACACCTTC.

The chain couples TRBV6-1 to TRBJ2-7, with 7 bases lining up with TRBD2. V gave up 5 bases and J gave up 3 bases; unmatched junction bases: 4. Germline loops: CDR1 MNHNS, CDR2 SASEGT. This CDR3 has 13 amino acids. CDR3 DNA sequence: TGTGCCAGCAGTACTAGCGAGGTCTACGAGCAGTACTTC. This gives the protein CASSTSEVYEQYF.

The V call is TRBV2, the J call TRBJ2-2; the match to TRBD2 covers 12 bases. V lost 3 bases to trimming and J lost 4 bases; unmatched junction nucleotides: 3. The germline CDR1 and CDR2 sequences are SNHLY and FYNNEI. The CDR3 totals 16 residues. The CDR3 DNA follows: TGTGCCAGCAGTGACCTAGCGGGAGGGGGCACCGGGGAGCTGTTTTTT. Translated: CASSDLAGGGTGELFF.

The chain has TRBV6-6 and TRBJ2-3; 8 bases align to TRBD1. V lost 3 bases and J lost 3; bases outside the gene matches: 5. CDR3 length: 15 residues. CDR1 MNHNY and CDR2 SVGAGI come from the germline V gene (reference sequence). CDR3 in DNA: TGTGCCAGCAGTTATCAGGGGGCGAGAACAGATACGCAGTATTTT. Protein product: CASSYQGARTDTQYF.